Following are 14 T cell receptor beta chains from one sample sequenced in a study of blood T cell repertoires in COVID-19 (dated by TCRdb to about 2020). Libraries were built with the immunoSEQ multiplex PCR assay. Entries here come from immuneACCESS through TCRdb and include only in-frame sequences with V and J called. Some clones fail to appear in such tables; in the studies checked, an unresolved V gene covers under half of the shortfall, and the cause of the remainder is unknown. The sample data list under 300,000 clones, and 85% to 95% of these were observed just once. The ten biggest clones cover more than 0.8% of the sample. Source material: peripheral blood. The receptors derive from a man in his thirties or forties with COVID-19, enrolled during active disease.

This rearrangement joins TRBV21-1 to TRBJ2-5; the table's D call of TRBD2 was not tested on the DNA. TRBV21-1 corresponds to a pseudogene. This CDR3 contains 16 residues. In DNA, the CDR3 is TGTGCCAGCAGCAAAGAGTCACTAGCGGTCCAAGAGACCCAGTACTTC. This codes for CASSKESLAVQETQYF.

This chain connects TRBV9 to TRBJ1-2; 9 bases are a match to TRBD1. V trimming: 4 bases; J trimming: 0 bases; junction bases outside the gene matches: 4. Germline CDR1 is SGDLS and CDR2 is YYNGEE. The CDR3 is made up of 15 amino acids. This CDR3 is CASSLQGAPNYGYTF. The CDR3 DNA follows: TGTGCCAGCAGCCTACAGGGGGCCCCTAACTATGGCTACACCTTC.

The V call is TRBV11-3, the J call TRBJ2-3; 7 bases are a match to TRBD2. Germline V CDR1 and CDR2: SGHNT, YENEEA. The CDR3 runs 16 residues. V dropped 1 base and J dropped 2; count of bases not matched to a gene: 6. CDR3 region: CASSLVFSGDTDTQYF. The CDR3 DNA is TGTGCCAGCAGCTTAGTCTTCAGCGGGGACACAGATACGCAGTATTTT.

CDR3 coding DNA: TGTGCCAGCAGCCAAGCCTTGGACAGGGTATATGACTATGGCTACACCTTC. Encoded protein: CASSQALDRVYDYGYTF. The V and J genes are TRBV5-5 and TRBJ1-2, with 8 bases fitting TRBD1. Unmatched junction bases numbered 14, after V lost 4 bases and J lost 3 bases. CDR1 and CDR2 from the germline V gene are SGHKS and YYEKEE (reference sequence). The CDR3 is 17 amino acids. The entire variable domain, with the rest obtained from reference TRBV5-5 and TRBJ1-2, is as follows: DAGVTQSPTHLIKTRGQQVTLRCSPISGHKSVSWYQQVLGQGPQFIFQYYEKEERGRGNFPDRFSARQFPNYSSELNVNALLLGDSALYLCASSQALDRVYDYGYTFGSGTRLTVV.

V and J are TRBV19 and TRBJ1-1, with 8 positions matching TRBD1. The CDR3 has 14 amino acids. Germline assignment: CDR1 LNHDA and CDR2 SQIVND (reference sequence). Trimming at V came to 6 bases and at J to 5 bases, leaving 8 bases not matched to a gene. CDR3 region: CASSHGQGTTEAFF. The CDR3 region has the DNA TGTGCCAGTAGCCACGGACAGGGAACAACTGAAGCTTTCTTT.

The chain has TRBV2 and TRBJ1-3, with a weak D call TRBD1 (6 bases). The CDR3 contains 15 residues. V shed 7 bases and J shed 0 bases, with 13 bases lying between them. Germline V lookup: CDR1 SNHLY, CDR2 FYNNEI. The chain's CDR3 is CASKMDRSSGNTIYF. The CDR3 nucleotides read TGTGCCAGCAAGATGGACAGATCCTCTGGAAACACCATATATTTT.

This clone was seen once. This chain joins TRBV6-2 or TRBV6-3 and TRBJ1-2; 7 nucleotides align to TRBD1. CDR3 length: 14 residues. The V gene end was trimmed by 4 bases and the J gene end by 6 bases; junction bases not matched to a gene: 8. The germline CDR1 and CDR2 sequences are MNHEY and SVGEGT. CDR3: CASSSPGTVDGYTF. Here the CDR3 DNA reads TGTGCCAGCAGTTCCCCCGGGACAGTCGATGGCTACACCTTC.

The rearrangement uses TRBV5-1 and TRBJ1-1, with a possible D match to TRBD1 (6 bases). V lost 6 bases to trimming and J lost 4 bases, with 16 bases between them. Germline V gene data show CDR1 as SGHRS and CDR2 as YFSETQ. The CDR3 loop spans 14 amino acids. The CDR3 DNA reads TGCGCCAGCACCTCCGAGGGGGTTTTCACTGAAGCTTTCTTT. It encodes CASTSEGVFTEAFF.

V and J are TRBV4-2 and TRBJ2-5, with D possibly being TRBD2 (6 bases). Trimming pared 0 bases from V and 5 bases from J, leaving 7 bases between. Germline loops: CDR1 LGHNA, CDR2 YNFKEQ. CDR3 size: 13 residues. The CDR3 DNA reads as TGTGCCAGCAGCCAAGATCGGGGGGAGACCCAGTACTTC. It encodes CASSQDRGETQYF.

CDR3 protein: CASSEMRGRNTGELFF. The CDR3 DNA sequence: TGTGCCAGCAGTGAAATGCGGGGGAGGAACACCGGGGAGCTGTTTTTT. The V and J genes are TRBV6-1 and TRBJ2-2; 7 positions agree with TRBD2. CDR3 length: 16 residues. CDR1 is MNHNS, CDR2 SASEGT, per germline. J gave up 1 base and V 2 bases, and 4 bases lay outside the gene matches.

This chain joins TRBV9 and TRBJ1-1, with no clear D. The CDR3 runs 15 residues. The V end lost 6 bases, the J end lost 0 bases, and 15 bases lay between the germline ends. CDR1 is SGDLS, CDR2 YYNGEE, per germline. The CDR3 protein is CASKPWGGMNTEAFF. For the CDR3, the DNA is TGTGCCAGCAAGCCCTGGGGAGGGATGAACACTGAAGCTTTCTTT.

The chain has TRBV2 and TRBJ1-2; D unclear. Germline V gene data show CDR1 as SNHLY and CDR2 as FYNNEI. V was pared by 2 bases and J by 8 bases, with 27 bases between. The CDR3 covers 18 residues. CDR3 amino acids: CASSENTLTMATPWGYTF. CDR3 nucleotides: TGTGCCAGCAGTGAAAACACTCTAACTATGGCTACACCTTGGGGCTACACCTTC.

The chain carries TRBV6-6 and TRBJ1-6; 7 nucleotides agree with TRBD1. Germline V gives CDR1 MNHNY, CDR2 SVGAGI (reference sequence). Trimming took 5 bases from V and 6 from J; bases not matched to a gene: 19. This CDR3 has 19 amino acids. The CDR3 sequence is CASSRTPDRPPLSNSPLHF. CDR3 in DNA: TGTGCCAGCAGTCGAACGCCGGACAGGCCGCCCTTAAGTAATTCACCCCTCCACTTT.

J is TRBJ1-5 and V is TRBV15; perhaps TRBD1 as D (5 bases). Germline loops: CDR1 LNHNV, CDR2 YYDKDF (reference sequence). The CDR3 covers 15 residues. Trimming cost V 4 bases and J 3 bases, with 13 bases left between them. The CDR3 spells CATSTTDRINQPQHF. CDR3 in DNA: TGTGCCACCAGCACAACAGACAGAATCAATCAGCCCCAGCATTTT. Together with reference TRBV15 and TRBJ1-5, the CDR3 gives the full variable domain: DAMVIQNPRYQVTQFGKPVTLSCSQTLNHNVMYWYQQKSSQAPKLLFHYYDKDFNNEADTPDNFQSRRPNTSFCFLDIRSPGLGDTAMYLCATSTTDRINQPQHFGDGTRLSIL.